The 31 T cell receptor beta chains reported below all come from one sample, sequenced in a study of early T cells in non-severe SARS-CoV-2 infection. TCRdb used MiXCR to reprocess the 5' RACE reads, holding one entry per CDR3 protein. The sample lists tens of thousands of distinct CDR3 sequences, 4.3% occurring once. Material: whole blood. The origin of the receptors is an adult who was a healthcare worker with PCR-confirmed SARS-CoV-2 infection or an uninfected control (not recorded which).

This clonotype has a count of ten or more. The rearrangement uses TRBV6-5 and TRBJ1-6; no reliable D call. The CDR3 contains 13 residues. Trimming took 0 bases from V and 13 from J, leaving 10 bases between them. Germline CDR1 and CDR2: MNHEY and SVGAGI. CDR3 sequence (DNA): TGTGCCAGCAGTTACTCCCGCCTCGGGCCCCTCCACTTT. Residues: CASSYSRLGPLHF.

This clonotype was counted at least ten times. The V call is TRBV7-2, the J call TRBJ2-3; D remains ambiguous. Germline lookup yields CDR1 SGHTA and CDR2 FQGNSA. V lost 4 bases to trimming and J lost 2 bases, with 13 bases between them. This CDR3 has 15 amino acids. The CDR3 nucleotides are TGTGCCAGCAGCTGGCACCGTCAGTTCACAGATACGCAGTATTTT. The encoded protein is CASSWHRQFTDTQYF. The full variable domain, its missing parts supplied by reference TRBV7-2 and TRBJ2-3, is GAGVSQSPSNKVTEKGKDVELRCDPISGHTALYWYRQSLGQGLEFLIYFQGNSAPDKSGLPSDRFSAERTGGSVSTLTIQRTQQEDSAVYLCASSWHRQFTDTQYFGPGTRLTVL.

This clonotype was detected many times. This chain uses TRBV11-2 with TRBJ2-1; a possible D gene is TRBD2 (5 bases). The CDR3 is 12 residues long. Trimming removed 4 bases at V and 8 bases at J, with 9 bases between. Germline CDR1 is SGHAT and CDR2 is FQNNGV. The CDR3 loop reads CASSSGGYEQFF. CDR3 nucleotide sequence: TGTGCCAGCAGCTCGGGCGGGTATGAGCAGTTCTTC.

This clonotype was counted ten times or more. The V gene is TRBV2, the J gene TRBJ1-5; unclear D gene. The CDR3 totals 13 residues. Germline CDR1 reads SNHLY; CDR2 reads FYNNEI. Trimming left V 3 bases short and J 4 bases short, with 7 bases between. CDR3 in DNA: TGTGCCAGCAGTGAGGACGGTAATCAGCCCCAGCATTTT. Translating it yields CASSEDGNQPQHF.

This clonotype was counted ten times or more. The rearrangement uses TRBV5-1 and TRBJ2-7; tentative D call: TRBD1 (5 bases). Per germline, CDR1 SGHRS and CDR2 YFSETQ. There are 14 residues in the CDR3. Trimming removed 4 bases from V and 1 base from J, with 12 bases in between. The CDR3 DNA reads TGCGCCAGCAGCGTGGGGCTGACGTCCTACGAGCAGTACTTC. This encodes CASSVGLTSYEQYF. Full variable domain (outside the CDR3, taken from reference TRBV5-1 and TRBJ2-7): KAGVTQTPRYLIKTRGQQVTLSCSPISGHRSVSWYQQTPGQGLQFLFEYFSETQRNKGNFPGRFSGRQFSNSRSEMNVSTLELGDSALYLCASSVGLTSYEQYFGPGTRLTVT.

This rearrangement joins TRBV7-6 to TRBJ2-3; 9 positions match TRBD2. The CDR3 length is 15 residues. V lost 8 bases to trimming and J lost 2 bases; unmatched junction nucleotides: 8. Germline V gene sequence: CDR1 SGHVS, CDR2 FNYEAQ. CDR3 protein: CASLRLAGLTDTQYF. The CDR3, as DNA: TGTGCCAGCCTAAGGCTAGCGGGACTCACAGATACGCAGTATTTT.

This clonotype has at least ten counts. The chain uses TRBV7-2 and TRBJ1-4; TRBD1 is a possible D gene (6 bases). V was cut by 4 bases and J by 11 bases, with 20 bases left in between. CDR1 is SGHTA, CDR2 FQGNSA, per germline. This CDR3 comprises 15 residues. CDR3 coding DNA: TGTGCCAGCAGCTCCCCTCCCTTAACAGGGAGCAAACTGTTTTTT. Its protein product is CASSSPPLTGSKLFF.

In this sample, this clonotype turned up a few times. The chain recombines TRBV20-1 with TRBJ2-2; D might be TRBD2 (6 bases). Germline V CDR1 and CDR2: DFQATT, SNEGSKA (reference sequence). Trimming pared 3 bases from V and 3 bases from J, leaving 14 bases between. This CDR3 comprises 15 residues. The CDR3 protein is CSASRPGEDTGELFF. The CDR3 DNA is TGCAGTGCTAGTAGGCCCGGGGAGGACACCGGGGAGCTGTTTTTT.

This clonotype was counted many times. The V gene is TRBV6-2 or TRBV6-3, the J gene TRBJ2-7; the D is unclear. The germline V gene encodes CDR1 MNHEY and CDR2 SVGEGT. CDR3 length equals 13 residues. V gave up 6 bases and J gave up 5 bases, with 14 bases separating them. The CDR3 nucleotides are TGTGCCAGCAGCCCCACAGTTATCGACGAGCAGTACTTC. Translated, it gives CASSPTVIDEQYF.

This clonotype has only a few counts. The chain joins TRBV18 to TRBJ2-5, with unresolved D. With 0 bases removed from V and 0 bases from J, the gap between germline ends came to 8 bases. In germline, CDR1 is KGHSH, CDR2 LQKENI. The length of the CDR3 is 15 residues. CDR3 sequence reads: CASSPPGTYQETQYF. DNA of the CDR3: TGTGCCAGCTCACCACCGGGCACCTACCAAGAGACCCAGTACTTC.

This clonotype appeared many times. At one of its ends the junction is not consistent with the germline gene, which may arise from a read error. This chain joins TRBV12-5 and TRBJ1-6; the match to TRBD1 covers 9 bases. Germline values: CDR1 LGHNT, CDR2 FRNRAP. The CDR3 extends over 18 amino acids. The CDR3 nucleotides read TGTGCTAGTGGTTTGGCCCAACGGGACAGGGCAAGGGGATCACCCCTCCATTTT. Its protein product is CASGLAQRDRARGSPLHF.

This clonotype was seen ten or more times. The rearrangement joins TRBV2 to TRBJ1-3; D unresolved. The CDR3 loop spans 17 amino acids. Trimming stripped 5 bases from V and 0 bases from J, with 17 bases between. CDR1 is SNHLY and CDR2 is FYNNEI in the germline V gene. The CDR3 nucleotides read TGTGCCAGCAGTTCAAACCCTACACTCTTCTCTGGAAACACCATATATTTT. Amino acids: CASSSNPTLFSGNTIYF.

This clonotype was detected ten times or more. This chain connects TRBV10-1 to TRBJ2-2, with D perhaps TRBD1 (5 bases). The CDR3 has 13 amino acids. Between the trimmed V and J ends, which lost 9 bases and 0 bases, there was a span of 8 bases. CDR1 is WNHNN, CDR2 SYGVQD, per germline (reference sequence). The CDR3 region is CASSQANTGELFF. The CDR3 coding sequence is TGCGCCAGTTCACAGGCGAACACCGGGGAGCTGTTTTTT.

Ten or more counts support this clonotype. The rearrangement uses TRBV12-5 and TRBJ2-1, with TRBD2 identical over 7 bases. Germline CDR1 reads LGHNT; CDR2 reads FRNRAP. This CDR3 contains 13 residues. V lost 0 bases to trimming and J lost 9 bases; unmatched junction nucleotides: 2. The CDR3 spells CASGLVSGAEQFF. CDR3 in DNA: TGTGCTAGTGGTTTGGTAAGCGGGGCTGAGCAGTTCTTC. The whole variable domain, remainder taken from reference TRBV12-5 and TRBJ2-1, is DARVTQTPRHKVTEMGQEVTMRCQPILGHNTVFWYRQTMMQGLELLAYFRNRAPLDDSGMPKDRFSAEMPDATLATLKIQPSEPRDSAVYFCASGLVSGAEQFFGPGTRLTVL.

This clonotype is medium-sized in the sample. V is TRBV5-1 and J is TRBJ2-2; TRBD1 is a possible D gene (5 bases). CDR3 length equals 15 residues. CDR1 and CDR2 (germline): SGHRS, YFSETQ. Trimming pared 3 bases from V and 2 bases from J, leaving 11 bases between. The CDR3 region is CASSSTASNTGELFF. In DNA, the CDR3 is TGCGCCAGCAGCTCGACAGCGAGCAACACCGGGGAGCTGTTTTTT. Filled out from reference TRBV5-1 and TRBJ2-2, the complete variable domain reads KAGVTQTPRYLIKTRGQQVTLSCSPISGHRSVSWYQQTPGQGLQFLFEYFSETQRNKGNFPGRFSGRQFSNSRSEMNVSTLELGDSALYLCASSSTASNTGELFFGEGSRLTVL.

By share, this clonotype ranks as medium-sized. This chain joins TRBV12-3 or TRBV12-4 and TRBJ2-3; 11 nucleotides agree with TRBD1. The CDR3 runs 18 residues. Losses at the gene ends were 1 base for V and 0 bases for J; bases not matched to a gene: 6. In DNA form, the CDR3 reads TGTGCCAGCAGTTTAGGGACAGGGGGCGATCGGAGCACAGATACGCAGTATTTT. This translates into CASSLGTGGDRSTDTQYF.

This clonotype showed up many times. This rearrangement joins TRBV12-3 or TRBV12-4 to TRBJ1-5; D unclear. Trimming took off 1 base at V and 0 bases at J, with 10 bases between the two ends. The CDR3 is 16 amino acids. In nucleotides, the CDR3 is TGTGCCAGCAGTTTAGGTTCCGACTATAGCAATCAGCCCCAGCATTTT. The encoded protein is CASSLGSDYSNQPQHF.

This clonotype has a count of ten or more. V is TRBV5-1 and J is TRBJ2-3; D gene uncertain. Trimming removed 0 bases at V and 1 base at J, with 9 bases between. The germline V gene encodes CDR1 SGHRS and CDR2 YFSETQ. The CDR3 spans 15 residues. The CDR3 sequence: CASSLGRARTDTQYF. The CDR3 DNA follows: TGCGCCAGCAGCTTGGGACGGGCCCGCACAGATACGCAGTATTTT.

This clonotype was detected ten times or more. The chain joins TRBV19 to TRBJ1-2; TRBD1 agrees at 9 bases. Per germline, CDR1 LNHDA and CDR2 SQIVND (reference sequence). The V gene end was trimmed by 7 bases and the J gene end by 6 bases; junction bases not matched to a gene: 9. The CDR3 contains 14 residues. The DNA for the CDR3 is TGTGCCAGTAATGACAGGACAGGGGATCATGGCTACACCTTC. It encodes CASNDRTGDHGYTF.

This clonotype has at least ten counts. The chain links TRBV20-1 to TRBJ1-1; 12 bases align to TRBD1. The CDR3 is made up of 16 amino acids. Trimming took 0 bases from V and 6 from J; bases not matched to a gene: 8. Germline CDR1 DFQATT, CDR2 SNEGSKA (reference sequence). CDR3 protein: CSARDHGGQGAPEAFF. CDR3 bases: TGCAGTGCTAGAGATCATGGGGGACAGGGGGCGCCTGAAGCTTTCTTT.

This clonotype has at least ten counts. V usage is TRBV7-8 and J usage is TRBJ2-1; D possibly corresponds to TRBD2 (6 bases). V shed 5 bases and J shed 2 bases, with 10 bases lying between them. Germline values: CDR1 SGHVS, CDR2 FQNEAQ. This CDR3 contains 14 residues. CDR3 protein: CASSRDWTYNEQFF. For the CDR3, the DNA is TGTGCCAGCAGCAGGGACTGGACCTACAATGAGCAGTTCTTC. Drawing the rest from reference TRBV7-8 and TRBJ2-1, the complete variable domain is GAGVSQSPRYKVAKRGQDVALRCDPISGHVSLFWYQQALGQGPEFLTYFQNEAQLDKSGLPSDRFFAERPEGSVSTLKIQRTQQEDSAVYLCASSRDWTYNEQFFGPGTRLTVL.

This clonotype was picked up many times. J is TRBJ1-1 and V is TRBV29-1; D is unresolved. The CDR3 is made up of 10 amino acids. V shed 6 bases and J shed 7 bases, with 9 bases lying between them. The germline V gene encodes CDR1 SQVTM and CDR2 ANQGSEA. The CDR3 loop reads CSVLTGEAFF. CDR3 coding DNA: TGCAGCGTCCTGACGGGTGAAGCTTTCTTT.

This clonotype was seen ten or more times. The chain links TRBV7-9 to TRBJ1-1; D may be TRBD1 (6 bases). This CDR3 comprises 13 residues. Trimming stripped 5 bases from V and 5 bases from J, with 12 bases between. Germline V gene lookup returns CDR1 SEHNR and CDR2 FQNEAQ (reference sequence). The CDR3, as DNA: TGTGCCAGCAGCGTTCAGGGGAGTACTGAAGCTTTCTTT. It yields the protein CASSVQGSTEAFF. Full variable domain (outside the CDR3, taken from reference TRBV7-9 and TRBJ1-1): DTGVSQNPRHKITKRGQNVTFRCDPISEHNRLYWYRQTLGQGPEFLTYFQNEAQLEKSRLLSDRFSAERPKGSFSTLEIQRTEQGDSAMYLCASSVQGSTEAFFGQGTRLTVV.

Judged by abundance, this clonotype is medium-sized (0.01 to 0.1%). This rearrangement joins TRBV20-1 to TRBJ2-7; D is possibly TRBD1 or TRBD2 (5 bases each). This CDR3 comprises 13 residues. The germline V gene encodes CDR1 DFQATT and CDR2 SNEGSKA (reference sequence). CDR3 DNA: TGCAGGGAACCGGGACCCTGGAGGAGGGAGCAGTACTTC. It specifies CREPGPWRREQYF.

This clonotype appeared a few times. The chain joins TRBV6-6 to TRBJ2-2; 7 bases are shared with TRBD2. Trimming took 6 bases from V and 6 from J; bases not matched to a gene: 13. Germline V gives CDR1 MNHNY, CDR2 SVGAGI (reference sequence). The CDR3 totals 16 residues. The CDR3 DNA follows: TGTGCCAGCAGGGGGTTAGGGAGGGCCTTCTCCGGGGAGCTGTTTTTT. Translated, it gives CASRGLGRAFSGELFF.

This clonotype was counted only a few times. The chain has TRBV7-6 and TRBJ1-1, with 10 bases lining up with TRBD1. Germline values: CDR1 SGHVS, CDR2 FNYEAQ. This CDR3 region has 16 residues. V gave up 1 base and J gave up 5 bases; unmatched junction bases: 7. CDR3 DNA sequence: TGTGCCAGCAGCTTAGTGCTCTTGGGACAGGGGACTGAAGCTTTCTTT. This sequence encodes CASSLVLLGQGTEAFF.

This clonotype is deemed large. The gene calls are TRBV4-1 and TRBJ1-1; 7 nucleotides line up with TRBD1. The trim removed 4 bases at V and 4 bases at J, leaving 9 bases unmatched. In germline, CDR1 is MGHRA, CDR2 YSYEKL. This CDR3 contains 15 residues. The CDR3 sequence is CASSLPGQSGTEAFF. CDR3 DNA sequence: TGCGCCAGCAGCCTGCCGGGACAGTCCGGCACTGAAGCTTTCTTT.

This clonotype was counted only a few times. The rearrangement uses TRBV28 and TRBJ2-7, with D possibly TRBD1 on 5 matching bases. The CDR3 extends over 15 amino acids. Trimming took off 5 bases at V and 9 bases at J, with 23 bases between the two ends. Germline CDR1 and CDR2: MDHEN and SYDVKM. The CDR3 region is CASSPPGILQRVQYF. The CDR3 DNA reads TGTGCCAGCAGTCCTCCAGGGATCCTACAACGGGTGCAGTACTTC.

In this sample, this clonotype turned up many times. The genes are TRBV5-1 and TRBJ1-2; 7 bases fit TRBD1. V shed 4 bases and J 4 bases; nucleotides not matched to a gene: 7. Germline CDR1 is SGHRS and CDR2 is YFSETQ. This CDR3 is 14 amino acids long. Here the CDR3 reads CASSPFQGGYGYTF. Written as DNA, the CDR3 is TGCGCCAGCAGCCCTTTTCAGGGGGGCTATGGCTACACCTTC.

Many counts were recorded for this clonotype. The chain combines TRBV29-1 with TRBJ2-3; possible D gene TRBD1, 6 bases. Trimming stripped 6 bases from V and 2 bases from J, with 15 bases between. From germline, CDR1 is SQVTM and CDR2 ANQGSEA. The CDR3 is made up of 14 amino acids. The CDR3 DNA is TGCAGCGTCCGAGGGACAAGCTTCACAGATACGCAGTATTTT. Protein product: CSVRGTSFTDTQYF.

V usage is TRBV2 and J usage is TRBJ2-1, with 7 bases identical to TRBD1. The germline CDR1 and CDR2 sequences are SNHLY and FYNNEI. This CDR3 is 16 amino acids long. J gave up 7 bases and V 5 bases, and 14 bases lay outside the gene matches. This CDR3 reads CASSQGVGEGLNEQFF. CDR3 in DNA: TGTGCCAGCAGTCAGGGGGTGGGTGAGGGGCTAAATGAGCAGTTCTTC.